The 4 T cell receptor beta chains reported below all come from one sample, sequenced in a study of blood T cell repertoires in COVID-19. Profiled with immunoSEQ multiplex PCR; TCRdb holds only in-frame clones, not every one. The table lists a few hundred thousand clones, approximately 90% of them singletons. Sequenced sample: PBMCs or T cells enriched from blood (not recorded which). All receptors derive from a woman aged 45-60 years who had recovered from COVID-19.

This rearrangement joins TRBV27 to TRBJ2-7; D not certain. The V end was cut by 3 bases, the J end by 3 bases, with 9 bases between. Germline loops: CDR1 MNHEY, CDR2 SMNVEV (reference sequence). CDR3 size: 13 residues. The CDR3 region has the DNA TGTGCCAGCAGTTTTGCTTCCTACTACGAGCAGTACTTC. Amino acids: CASSFASYYEQYF.

The V gene is TRBV11-2, the J gene TRBJ1-1, with D uncertain. The V end was cut by 3 bases, the J end by 2 bases, with 10 bases between. The CDR3 contains 14 residues. Germline CDR1 and CDR2: SGHAT and FQNNGV. The chain's CDR3 is CASSFEQPNTEAFF. The CDR3 DNA reads as TGTGCCAGCAGCTTCGAACAGCCCAACACTGAAGCTTTCTTT.

The rearrangement links TRBV30 to TRBJ1-6, with a possible D match to TRBD1 (6 bases). The CDR3 consists of 13 residues. Trimming took 3 bases from V and 10 from J, leaving 13 bases between them. The V gene's germline CDR1 is GTSNPN and CDR2 SVGIG (reference sequence). CDR3 region: CAWRRGGKSPLHF. In DNA, the CDR3 is TGTGCCTGGAGGAGGGGGGGGAAATCACCCCTCCACTTT. The full variable domain, rest sourced from reference TRBV30 and TRBJ1-6, is SQTIHQWPATLVQPVGSPLSLECTVEGTSNPNLYWYRQAAGRGLQLLFYSVGIGQISSEVPQNLSASRPQDRQFILSSKKLLLSDSGFYLCAWRRGGKSPLHFGNGTRLTVT.

The chain employs TRBV5-1 and TRBJ1-2; 7 bases match TRBD1. V lost 3 bases to trimming and J lost 4 bases; unmatched junction nucleotides: 6. CDR3 length: 14 residues. In germline, CDR1 is SGHRS, CDR2 YFSETQ. The CDR3 here is CASSWGDSAYGYTF. The CDR3 DNA sequence: TGCGCCAGCAGCTGGGGGGACAGTGCCTATGGCTACACCTTC.